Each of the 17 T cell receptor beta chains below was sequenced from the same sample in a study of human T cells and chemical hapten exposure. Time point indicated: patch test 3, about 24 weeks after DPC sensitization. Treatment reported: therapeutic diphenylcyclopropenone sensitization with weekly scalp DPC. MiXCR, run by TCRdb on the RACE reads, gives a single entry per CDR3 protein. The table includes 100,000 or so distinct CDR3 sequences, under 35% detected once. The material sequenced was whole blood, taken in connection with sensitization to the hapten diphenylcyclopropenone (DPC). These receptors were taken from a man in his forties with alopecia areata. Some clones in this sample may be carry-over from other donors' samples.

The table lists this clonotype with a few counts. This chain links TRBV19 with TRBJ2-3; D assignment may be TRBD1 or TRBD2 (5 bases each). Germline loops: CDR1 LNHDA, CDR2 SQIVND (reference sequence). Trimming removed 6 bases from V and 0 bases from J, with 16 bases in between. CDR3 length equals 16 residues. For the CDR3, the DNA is TGTGCCAGTAGGAGCAGGGCGGGTCTTAGCACAGATACGCAGTATTTT. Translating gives CASRSRAGLSTDTQYF.

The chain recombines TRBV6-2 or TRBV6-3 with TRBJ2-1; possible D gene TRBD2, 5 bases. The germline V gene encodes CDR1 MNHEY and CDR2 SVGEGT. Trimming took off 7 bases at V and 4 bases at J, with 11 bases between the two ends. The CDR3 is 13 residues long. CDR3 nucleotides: TGTGCCAGCACCCCGAGGGTGTACAATGAGCAGTTCTTC. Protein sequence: CASTPRVYNEQFF.

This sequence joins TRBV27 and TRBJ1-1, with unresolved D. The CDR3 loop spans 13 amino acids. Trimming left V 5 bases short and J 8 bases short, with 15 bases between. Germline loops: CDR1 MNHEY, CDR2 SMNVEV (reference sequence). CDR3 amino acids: CASSPRPLREAFF. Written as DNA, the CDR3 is TGTGCCAGCAGTCCCCGGCCCCTCAGGGAAGCTTTCTTT.

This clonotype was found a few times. The CDR3 spells CASSVDLLGTTKETQYF. The CDR3 nucleotides read TGTGCCAGCAGCGTAGACCTACTCGGGACTACCAAAGAGACCCAGTACTTC. The chain has TRBV9 and TRBJ2-5, with 7 bases identical to TRBD2. The germline gives CDR1 SGDLS, CDR2 YYNGEE. The J segment lost 3 bases and the V segment lost 0 bases, leaving 11 bases of the junction unmatched. The CDR3 runs 17 residues.

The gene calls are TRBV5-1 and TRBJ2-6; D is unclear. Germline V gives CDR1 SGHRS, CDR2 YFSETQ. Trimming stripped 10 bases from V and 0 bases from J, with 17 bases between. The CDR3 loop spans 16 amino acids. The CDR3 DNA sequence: TGCGCCGGCCGCCCAGCCCCCAACTCTGGGGCCAACGTCCTGACTTTC. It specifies CAGRPAPNSGANVLTF.

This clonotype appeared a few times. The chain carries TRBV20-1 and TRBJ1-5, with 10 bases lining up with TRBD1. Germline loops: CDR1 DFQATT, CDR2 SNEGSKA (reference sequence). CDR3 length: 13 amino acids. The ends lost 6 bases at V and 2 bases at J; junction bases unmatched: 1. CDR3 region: CSAGTGGNQPQHF. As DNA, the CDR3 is TGCAGTGCGGGGACAGGGGGCAATCAGCCCCAGCATTTT.

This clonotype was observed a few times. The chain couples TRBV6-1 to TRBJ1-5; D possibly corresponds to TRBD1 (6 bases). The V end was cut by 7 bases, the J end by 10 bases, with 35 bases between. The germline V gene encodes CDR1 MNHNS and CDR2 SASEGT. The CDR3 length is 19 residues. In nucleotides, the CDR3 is TGTGCCAGCAATGGACTCATGCTGGTGGACAGCCTCTCGTTGGAACCCCAGCATTTT. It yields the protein CASNGLMLVDSLSLEPQHF.

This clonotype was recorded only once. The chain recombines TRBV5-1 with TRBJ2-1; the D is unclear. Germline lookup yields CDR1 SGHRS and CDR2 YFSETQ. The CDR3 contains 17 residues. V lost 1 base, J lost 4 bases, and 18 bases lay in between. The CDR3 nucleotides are TGCGCCAGCAGCTTGACCCGTCTTGCGGCTTCTTACAATGAGCAGTTCTTC. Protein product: CASSLTRLAASYNEQFF.

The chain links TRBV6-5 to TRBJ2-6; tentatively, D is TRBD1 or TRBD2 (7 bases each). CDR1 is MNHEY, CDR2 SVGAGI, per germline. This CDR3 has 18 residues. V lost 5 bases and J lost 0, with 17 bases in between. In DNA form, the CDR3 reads TGTGCCAGCAGTCCCAGGGGGGGAACGAGCTCTGGGGCCAACGTCCTGACTTTC. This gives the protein CASSPRGGTSSGANVLTF.

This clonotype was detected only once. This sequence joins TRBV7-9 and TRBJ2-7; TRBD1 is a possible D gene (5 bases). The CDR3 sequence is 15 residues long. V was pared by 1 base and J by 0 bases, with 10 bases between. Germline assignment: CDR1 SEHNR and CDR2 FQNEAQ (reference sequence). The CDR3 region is CASSLDPGHSYEQYF. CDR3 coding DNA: TGTGCCAGCAGCTTAGATCCAGGGCACTCCTACGAGCAGTACTTC.

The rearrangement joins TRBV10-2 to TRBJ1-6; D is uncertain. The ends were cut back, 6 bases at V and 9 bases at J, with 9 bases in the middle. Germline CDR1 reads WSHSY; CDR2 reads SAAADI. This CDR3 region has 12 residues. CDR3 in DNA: TGCGCCAGCAGGACCCAGAGTTCACCCCTCCACTTT. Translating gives CASRTQSSPLHF.

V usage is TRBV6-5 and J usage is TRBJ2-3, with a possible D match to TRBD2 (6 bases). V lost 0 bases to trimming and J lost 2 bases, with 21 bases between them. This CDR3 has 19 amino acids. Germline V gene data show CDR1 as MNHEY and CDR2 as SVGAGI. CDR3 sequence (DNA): TGTGCCAGCAGTTACTCGTTAATTCCCCCAGCGGGTGCCACAGATACGCAGTATTTT. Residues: CASSYSLIPPAGATDTQYF.

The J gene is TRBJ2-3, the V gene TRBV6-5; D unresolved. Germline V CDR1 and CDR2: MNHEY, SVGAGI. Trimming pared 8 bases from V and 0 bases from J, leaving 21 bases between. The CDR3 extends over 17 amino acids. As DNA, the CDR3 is TGTGCCAGCTCCCCGGGCAGACCCATCAGAAGCACAGATACGCAGTATTTT. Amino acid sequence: CASSPGRPIRSTDTQYF.

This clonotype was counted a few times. CDR3 protein: CSVTLTGWQETQYF. The CDR3 DNA is TGCAGCGTTACTCTGACAGGTTGGCAAGAGACCCAGTACTTC. This rearrangement joins TRBV29-1 to TRBJ2-5, with D possibly matching TRBD1 (6 bases). Trimming cost V 5 bases and J 2 bases, with 15 bases left between them. The CDR3 totals 14 residues. CDR1 is SQVTM, CDR2 ANQGSEA, per germline.

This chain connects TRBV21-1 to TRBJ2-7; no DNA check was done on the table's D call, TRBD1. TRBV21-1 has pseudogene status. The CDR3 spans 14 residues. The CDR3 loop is CASSTGTGNYEQYV. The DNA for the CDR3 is TGTGCCAGCTCGACCGGGACAGGTAACTACGAGCAGTACGTC.

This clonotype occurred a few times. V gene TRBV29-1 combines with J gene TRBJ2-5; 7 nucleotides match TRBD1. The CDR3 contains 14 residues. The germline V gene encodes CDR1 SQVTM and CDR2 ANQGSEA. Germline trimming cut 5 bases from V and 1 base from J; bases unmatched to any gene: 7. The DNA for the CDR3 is TGCAGCGTTTCTAAGGGGGCGTCCCAAGAGACCCAGTACTTC. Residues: CSVSKGASQETQYF.

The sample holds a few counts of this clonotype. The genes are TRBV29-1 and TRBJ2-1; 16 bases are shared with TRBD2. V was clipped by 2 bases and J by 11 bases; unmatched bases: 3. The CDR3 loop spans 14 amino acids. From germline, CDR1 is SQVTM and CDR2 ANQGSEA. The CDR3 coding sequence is TGCAGCGTTGAACCGGGACTAGCGGGAGGGCAGCAGTTCTTC. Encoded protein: CSVEPGLAGGQQFF.